Each of the 13 T cell receptor beta chains below was sequenced from the same sample in a study of radiotherapy plus CTLA-4 blockade in lung cancer (dated by TCRdb to between 2018 and 2020). The receptor library was made with the immunoSEQ multiplex PCR assay. Here the immuneACCESS table is served through TCRdb, limited to in-frame sequences with V and J called. Missing clones are a known gap in these copies; in checked studies unresolved V genes cover under half, and the rest lacks a known reason. This sample holds more than 75,000 clones; around 80% were observed only once. Around 25% of the sample rests with the top ten. This specimen consisted of peripheral blood, obtained from a patient treated with radiotherapy plus ipilimumab. The receptors come from a human donor with non-small cell lung cancer that progressed on radiotherapy plus ipilimumab.

The rearrangement links TRBV2 to TRBJ2-2, with 9 bases aligning to TRBD1. The CDR3 is 14 amino acids. CDR1 and CDR2 (germline): SNHLY, FYNNEI. The V and J ends lost 6 bases and 4 bases, in that order; junction bases with no gene match: 3. The CDR3 here is CASRGQGFTGELFF. The CDR3 DNA reads as TGTGCCAGCAGGGGACAGGGTTTCACCGGGGAGCTGTTTTTT.

The chain has TRBV2 and TRBJ2-2; 8 nucleotides match TRBD2. CDR3 length: 16 residues. CDR1 is SNHLY, CDR2 FYNNEI, per germline. The J segment lost 5 bases and the V segment lost 5 bases, leaving 10 bases of the junction unmatched. CDR3 region: CASSNLAGGETGELFF. CDR3 in DNA: TGTGCCAGCAGTAACTTGGCGGGAGGTGAAACCGGGGAGCTGTTTTTT.

The chain uses TRBV5-6 and TRBJ2-2, with 8 positions matching TRBD1. V dropped 1 base and J dropped 6; count of bases not matched to a gene: 5. The CDR3 totals 15 residues. The germline gives CDR1 SGHDT, CDR2 YYEEEE. The CDR3 reads CASSLFGTGPGELFF. CDR3 bases: TGTGCCAGCAGCTTGTTCGGGACAGGCCCCGGGGAGCTGTTTTTT.

The gene calls are TRBV27 and TRBJ1-1, with a weak D call TRBD1 (6 bases). The ends were cut back, 6 bases at V and 1 base at J, with 12 bases in the middle. The CDR3 consists of 14 residues. Germline V lookup: CDR1 MNHEY, CDR2 SMNVEV (reference sequence). As DNA, the CDR3 is TGTGCCAGCAGCTCGGGCAGGGGGAACACTGAAGCTTTCTTT. Its translation: CASSSGRGNTEAFF.

This clone appeared a few times. The chain carries TRBV28 and TRBJ1-5; D gene ambiguous. There are 10 residues in the CDR3. CDR1 is MDHEN and CDR2 is SYDVKM in the germline V gene. V lost 3 bases to trimming and J lost 7 bases, with 1 base between them. CDR3 amino acids: CASSFQPQHF. The CDR3 DNA is TGTGCCAGCAGTTTCCAGCCCCAGCATTTT.

The chain joins TRBV5-1 to TRBJ2-7, with a possible D match to TRBD2 (5 bases). The germline V and J ends were trimmed by 1 base and 0 bases, with 20 bases remaining between them. The CDR3 is made up of 18 amino acids. Germline CDR1 and CDR2: SGHRS and YFSETQ. The chain's CDR3 is CASSLWGAEVPGSYEQYV. In DNA, the CDR3 is TGCGCCAGCAGCTTGTGGGGAGCGGAGGTTCCCGGCTCCTACGAGCAGTACGTC.

This clone was recorded only once. The chain links TRBV5-1 to TRBJ2-3; TRBD2 aligns across 7 bases. The trim removed 0 bases at V and 14 bases at J, leaving 9 bases unmatched. The CDR3 has 13 amino acids. The V gene's germline CDR1 is SGHRS and CDR2 YFSETQ. The CDR3 DNA is TGCGCCAGCAGCTTGGCCGGGGAGGGACTGAGGTATTTT. It specifies CASSLAGEGLRYF.

V gene TRBV11-1 combines with J gene TRBJ1-1; D gene unclear. This CDR3 comprises 16 residues. The V end was cut by 4 bases, the J end by 0 bases, with 15 bases between. Germline loops: CDR1 SGHAT, CDR2 FQDESV (reference sequence). CDR3 residues: CASSSDSWEMNTEAFF. The CDR3 DNA sequence: TGTGCCAGCAGCTCTGACTCCTGGGAGATGAACACTGAAGCTTTCTTT.

The chain is built from TRBV11-1 and TRBJ2-2; TRBD2 agrees at 12 bases. There are 18 residues in the CDR3. V lost 4 bases, J lost 6 bases, and 12 bases stayed unmatched. Germline CDR1 reads SGHAT; CDR2 reads FQDESV (reference sequence). The CDR3 protein is CASSSRTSGASLSGELFF. The CDR3 nucleotides are TGTGCCAGCAGCTCGAGGACTAGCGGGGCCTCTCTGTCCGGGGAGCTGTTTTTT.

This clone is a singleton in its sample. The rearrangement joins TRBV15 to TRBJ1-5, with TRBD1 matching 7 bases. Germline loops: CDR1 LNHNV, CDR2 YYDKDF (reference sequence). The CDR3 extends over 17 amino acids. Trimming took 0 bases from V and 4 from J; bases not matched to a gene: 9. CDR3 DNA sequence: TGTGCCACCAGCAGAGATCTCTCTGGGACAGTTAATCAGCCCCAGCATTTT. Translating gives CATSRDLSGTVNQPQHF.

This chain links TRBV6-1 with TRBJ1-5; no clear D. Trimming removed 6 bases at V and 7 bases at J, with 16 bases between. In germline, CDR1 is MNHNS, CDR2 SASEGT. The CDR3 spans 14 residues. CDR3 DNA: TGTGCCAGCAGCCGGGATATCTTTGGGCAGCCCCAGCATTTT. Translating gives CASSRDIFGQPQHF.

The gene calls are TRBV2 and TRBJ2-7; perhaps D is TRBD1 or TRBD2 (6 bases each). The CDR3 runs 13 residues. CDR1 SNHLY and CDR2 FYNNEI come from the germline V gene. V was pared by 6 bases and J by 5 bases, with 14 bases between. For the CDR3, the DNA is TGTGCCAGCAGCGTAGTGGGGGGCGACGAGCAGTACTTC. Translation gives CASSVVGGDEQYF.

The chain recombines TRBV27 with TRBJ1-5, with D maybe TRBD1 (5 bases). The CDR3 runs to 13 residues. Germline CDR1 is MNHEY and CDR2 is SMNVEV (reference sequence). V was cut by 4 bases and J by 7 bases, with 11 bases left in between. CDR3 sequence reads: CASSSGLVQPQHF. The CDR3 nucleotides are TGTGCCAGCAGTTCGGGACTTGTCCAGCCCCAGCATTTT.